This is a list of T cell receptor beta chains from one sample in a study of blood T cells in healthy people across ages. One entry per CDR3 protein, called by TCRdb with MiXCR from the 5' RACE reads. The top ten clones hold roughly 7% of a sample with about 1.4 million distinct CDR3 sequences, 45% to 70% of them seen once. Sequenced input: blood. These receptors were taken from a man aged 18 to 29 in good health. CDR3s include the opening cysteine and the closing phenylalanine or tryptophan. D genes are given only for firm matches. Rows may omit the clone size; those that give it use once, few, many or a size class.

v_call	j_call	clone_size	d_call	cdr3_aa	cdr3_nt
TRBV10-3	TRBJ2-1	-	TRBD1	CAISESRTGGRDEQFF	TGTGCCATCAGTGAGTCGAGGACAGGGGGTAGGGATGAGCAGTTCTTC
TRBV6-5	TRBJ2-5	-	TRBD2	CASSWGTSGIETQYF	TGTGCCAGCAGTTGGGGGACTAGCGGGATTGAGACCCAGTACTTC
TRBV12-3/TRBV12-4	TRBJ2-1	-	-	CASSFEAAGNEQFF	TGTGCCAGCAGTTTTGAGGCGGCGGGCAATGAGCAGTTCTTC
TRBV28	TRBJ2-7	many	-	CASSLWGSLSYEQYF	TGTGCCAGCAGTTTATGGGGCAGCTTATCCTACGAGCAGTACTTC
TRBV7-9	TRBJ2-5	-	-	CASSSGPLSHNEQYF	TGTGCCAGCAGCTCGGGTCCGCTGAGCCACAATGAGCAGTACTTC
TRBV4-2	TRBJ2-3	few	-	CASSQGGRAGEQYF	TGTGCCAGCAGCCAAGGAGGGCGGGCTGGAGAGCAGTATTTT
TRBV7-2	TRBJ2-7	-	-	CASSLAPGLQSYEQYF	TGTGCCAGCAGCTTAGCCCCGGGACTCCAATCCTACGAGCAGTACTTC
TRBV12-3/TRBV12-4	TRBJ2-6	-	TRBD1	CASSSQTGGSSGANVLTF	TGTGCCAGCAGTTCCCAGACAGGGGGGAGCTCTGGGGCCAACGTCCTGACTTTC
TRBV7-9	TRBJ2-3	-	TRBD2	CASSRTSGTRDTQYF	TGTGCCAGCAGCCGGACTAGCGGGACTAGAGATACGCAGTATTTT
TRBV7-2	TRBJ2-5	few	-	CASSLVWEWGQETQYF	TGTGCCAGCAGCTTAGTGTGGGAATGGGGCCAAGAGACCCAGTACTTC
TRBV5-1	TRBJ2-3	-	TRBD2	CASSSGTSGRADTQYF	TGCGCCAGCAGCTCCGGGACTAGCGGGCGTGCTGATACGCAGTATTTT
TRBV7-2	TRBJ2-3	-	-	CASSLSWRDPHPDTQYF	TGTGCCAGCAGCTTATCCTGGCGGGACCCTCACCCAGATACGCAGTATTTT
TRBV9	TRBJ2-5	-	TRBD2	CASSVEAGGPQETQYF	TGTGCCAGCAGCGTAGAAGCGGGGGGACCACAAGAGACCCAGTACTTC
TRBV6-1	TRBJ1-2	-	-	CATTTQGFEKDYGYTF	TGTGCCACGACAACGCAGGGTTTTGAAAAAGACTATGGCTACACCTTC
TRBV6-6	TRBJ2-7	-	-	CASSRQTSYEQYF	TGTGCCAGCAGCCGACAGACCTCCTACGAGCAGTACTTC
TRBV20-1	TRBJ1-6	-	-	CSATSLRPISPLHF	TGCAGTGCTACCTCGCTCCGACCCATCTCACCCCTCCACTTT
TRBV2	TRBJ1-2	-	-	CASSEVRGEIRGYTF	TGTGCCAGCAGTGAAGTGAGGGGGGAGATTCGGGGCTACACCTTC
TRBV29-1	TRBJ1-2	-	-	CSVRDRDSRLKGYTF	TGCAGCGTCCGCGACCGAGACTCCAGATTAAAGGGCTACACCTTC
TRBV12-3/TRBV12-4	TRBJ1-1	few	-	CASSLRGPLRWTEAFF	TGTGCCAGCAGTTTGAGAGGCCCACTGCGGTGGACTGAAGCTTTCTTT
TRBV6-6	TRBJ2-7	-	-	CASGRPIASRDEQYF	TGTGCCAGCGGTCGTCCGATTGCCTCCAGGGACGAGCAGTACTTC
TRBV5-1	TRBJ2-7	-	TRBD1	CASSCAGGDEQYF	TGCGCCAGCAGCTGCGCAGGGGGCGACGAGCAGTACTTC
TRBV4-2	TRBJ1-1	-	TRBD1	CASSQDRGPNTEAFF	TGTGCCAGCAGCCAAGATAGGGGGCCCAACACTGAAGCTTTCTTT
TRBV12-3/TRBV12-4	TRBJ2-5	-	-	CASSTRGGFQETQYF	TGTGCCAGCAGTACTAGGGGTGGGTTCCAAGAGACCCAGTACTTC
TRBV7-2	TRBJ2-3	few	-	CASSLVPASPTDTQYF	TGTGCCAGCAGCTTAGTTCCAGCTTCGCCCACAGATACGCAGTATTTT
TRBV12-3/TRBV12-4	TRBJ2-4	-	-	CASSLAEGAGYF	TGTGCCAGCAGTTTAGCCGAAGGGGCTGGGTACTTC
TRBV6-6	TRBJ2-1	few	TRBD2	CASSYSGGGYNEQFF	TGTGCCAGCAGTTATTCGGGAGGGGGCTACAATGAGCAGTTCTTC
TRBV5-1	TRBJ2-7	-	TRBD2	CASKINASGLAIYEQYF	TGCGCCAGCAAAATCAACGCCTCGGGACTAGCGATCTACGAGCAGTACTTC
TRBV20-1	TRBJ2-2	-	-	CSLRKAGSRGTGELFF	TGCAGTCTACGCAAGGCGGGATCCAGGGGGACCGGGGAGCTGTTTTTT
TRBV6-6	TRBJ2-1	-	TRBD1	CASSPPRDSTNEQFF	TGTGCCAGCAGCCCCCCCCGGGACAGTACCAATGAGCAGTTCTTC
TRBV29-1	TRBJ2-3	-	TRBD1	CSVDGDRGHVRDTQYF	TGCAGCGTTGACGGGGACAGGGGGCACGTCCGAGATACGCAGTATTTT
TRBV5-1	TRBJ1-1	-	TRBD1	CASSPLGRQGSLGTEAFF	TGCGCCAGCAGCCCCTTGGGCAGACAGGGGAGCTTGGGGACTGAAGCTTTCTTT
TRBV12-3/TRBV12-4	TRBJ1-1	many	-	CASSPLRRDEAFF	TGTGCCAGCAGTCCCCTAAGGAGGGACGAAGCTTTCTTT
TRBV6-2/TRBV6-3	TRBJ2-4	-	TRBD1	CASSRTGAGKDIQYF	TGTGCCAGCAGTCGAACAGGGGCAGGCAAAGACATTCAGTACTTC
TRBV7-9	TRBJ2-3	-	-	CASSSNQGQTKADTQYF	TGTGCCAGCAGCTCGAACCAAGGCCAAACGAAGGCAGATACGCAGTATTTT
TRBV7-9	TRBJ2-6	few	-	CASSSPRQGSWSGANVLTF	TGTGCCAGCAGCTCCCCCCGGCAGGGATCCTGGTCTGGGGCCAACGTCCTGACTTTC
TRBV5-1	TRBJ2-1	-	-	CASSLWDPLDEQFF	TGCGCCAGCAGCTTGTGGGACCCGTTGGATGAGCAGTTCTTC
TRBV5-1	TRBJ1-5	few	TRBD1	CASRLGQGDQPQHF	TGCGCCAGCAGACTTGGACAGGGAGACCAGCCCCAGCATTTT
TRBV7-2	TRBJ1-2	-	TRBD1	CASSTRTGDGYTF	TGTGCCAGCAGTACGAGGACAGGGGATGGCTACACCTTC
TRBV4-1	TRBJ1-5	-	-	CASSQGATNQPQHF	TGCGCCAGCAGCCAAGGGGCTACCAATCAGCCCCAGCATTTT
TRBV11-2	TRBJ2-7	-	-	CASSLVQRGPTYEQYF	TGTGCCAGCAGCTTAGTACAGCGAGGACCGACCTACGAGCAGTACTTC
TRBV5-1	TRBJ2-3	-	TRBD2	CAGSLGLAASTDTQYF	TGCGCCGGCAGCCTGGGACTAGCGGCTAGCACAGATACGCAGTATTTT
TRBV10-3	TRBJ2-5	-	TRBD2	CAISDEGLAINEQYF	TGTGCCATCAGTGATGAGGGACTAGCGATCAATGAGCAGTACTTC
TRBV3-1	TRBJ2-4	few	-	CASSQGTQAAKNIQYF	TGTGCCAGCAGCCAAGGGACCCAGGCGGCCAAAAACATTCAGTACTTC
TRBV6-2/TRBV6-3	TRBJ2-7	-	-	CASSYLGGGASYEQYF	TGTGCCAGCAGTTACCTCGGTGGGGGAGCCTCCTACGAGCAGTACTTC
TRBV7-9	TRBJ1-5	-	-	CASGTVNQPQHF	TGTGCCAGTGGGACGGTGAATCAGCCCCAGCATTTT
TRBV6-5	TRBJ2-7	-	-	CASGTGNGQYF	TGTGCCAGCGGAACCGGGAACGGGCAGTACTTC
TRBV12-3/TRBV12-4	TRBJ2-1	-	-	CASSLRRGGEQFF	TGTGCCAGCAGTTTAAGGCGGGGCGGCGAGCAGTTCTTC
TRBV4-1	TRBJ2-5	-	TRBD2	CASSQLGLARGEQYF	TGCGCCAGCAGCCAACTCGGACTAGCTCGTGGTGAGCAGTACTTC
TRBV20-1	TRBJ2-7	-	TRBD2	CSALGLADPSYEQYF	TGCAGTGCTCTCGGACTAGCGGATCCCTCCTACGAGCAGTACTTC
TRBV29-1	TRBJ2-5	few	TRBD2	CSVLPGGHGETQYF	TGCAGCGTCCTGCCGGGGGGGCACGGAGAGACCCAGTACTTC